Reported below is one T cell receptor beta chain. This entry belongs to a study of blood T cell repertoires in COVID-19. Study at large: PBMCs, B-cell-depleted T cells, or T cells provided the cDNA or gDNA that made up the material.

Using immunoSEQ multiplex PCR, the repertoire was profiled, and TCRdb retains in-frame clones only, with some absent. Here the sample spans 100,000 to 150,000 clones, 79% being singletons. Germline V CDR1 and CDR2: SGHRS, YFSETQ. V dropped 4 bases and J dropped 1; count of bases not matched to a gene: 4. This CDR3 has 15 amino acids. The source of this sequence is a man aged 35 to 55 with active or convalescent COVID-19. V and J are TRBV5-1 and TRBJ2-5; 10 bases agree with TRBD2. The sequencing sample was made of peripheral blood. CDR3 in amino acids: CASSASGRAQETQYF. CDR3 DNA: TGCGCCAGCAGCGCCAGCGGGAGGGCCCAAGAGACCCAGTACTTC.